This passage covers 3 T cell receptor beta chains from one sample sequenced in a study of cytomegalovirus exposure and HLA in healthy donors. In the PCR, 60 Vbeta and 13 Jbeta primers were used. Sequencing used immunoSEQ multiplex PCR; TCRdb keeps in-frame clones, though not all of them. The data show roughly 120,000 clones, around 79% seen once. Sequenced material: PBMCs. Every receptor here comes from a woman in her twenties or thirties in good health and CMV-seropositive.

This clone turned up a few times. The chain links TRBV5-4 to TRBJ2-3; D is unclear. The germline V and J ends were trimmed by 3 bases and 0 bases, with 8 bases remaining between them. The CDR3 totals 14 residues. Germline V lookup: CDR1 SGHNT, CDR2 YYREEE (reference sequence). The CDR3: CASSSTRSTDTQYF. The CDR3 bases are TGTGCCAGCAGCTCAACAAGAAGCACAGATACGCAGTATTTT.

The rearrangement joins TRBV7-2 to TRBJ2-1; TRBD2 agrees at 8 bases. J lost 4 bases, V lost 0 bases, and 14 bases had no gene match. The germline gives CDR1 SGHTA, CDR2 FQGNSA. This CDR3 is 19 amino acids long. The CDR3 spells CASSLALLAGGPMYNEQFF. CDR3 in DNA: TGTGCCAGCAGCTTAGCCCTCCTGGCGGGGGGACCAATGTACAATGAGCAGTTCTTC.

This chain joins TRBV6-6 and TRBJ2-5; TRBD2 matches at 7 bases. Germline V gives CDR1 MNHNY, CDR2 SVGAGI (reference sequence). J lost 7 bases, V lost 7 bases, and 12 bases had no gene match. The CDR3 is 14 amino acids. For the CDR3, the DNA is TGTGCCAGCATTGTGGACCCCGGCGGGGGGACCCAGTACTTC. It codes for CASIVDPGGGTQYF.